This T cell receptor (beta chain) was recovered during a study of lymphopenia after photon versus proton radiotherapy. TCRdb keeps only in-frame clones here, not all; method: immunoSEQ multiplex PCR. The sample contains around 15,000 clones, 75% to 90% of which appear only once. On this clone: Its antigen is undetermined.

Regarding the study as a whole: Authors raise, but do not show, better survival with proton therapy. Proton therapy kept repertoires fairly stable, unlike photons, which gained effector/memory cells. Post-nadir TCR diversity decline inversely tracked overall survival among those who died. Oligoclonal CD8+ Temra expansion after nadir drove photon patients' diversity drop.

The CDR3 loop spans 12 amino acids. Trimming left V 4 bases short and J 4 bases short, with 9 bases between. The germline CDR1 and CDR2 sequences are SGHDT and YYEEEE. The sequence was obtained from an older woman with cholangiocarcinoma. Some clones in this sample may be carry-over from other donors' samples. The rearrangement links TRBV5-6 to TRBJ2-7, with D hard to call. The sequences come from peripheral blood, collected from a patient treated with proton-based radiotherapy. The chain's CDR3 is CASSPGNYEQYF. The DNA of the CDR3 is TGTGCCAGCAGCCCTGGTAATTACGAGCAGTACTTC.